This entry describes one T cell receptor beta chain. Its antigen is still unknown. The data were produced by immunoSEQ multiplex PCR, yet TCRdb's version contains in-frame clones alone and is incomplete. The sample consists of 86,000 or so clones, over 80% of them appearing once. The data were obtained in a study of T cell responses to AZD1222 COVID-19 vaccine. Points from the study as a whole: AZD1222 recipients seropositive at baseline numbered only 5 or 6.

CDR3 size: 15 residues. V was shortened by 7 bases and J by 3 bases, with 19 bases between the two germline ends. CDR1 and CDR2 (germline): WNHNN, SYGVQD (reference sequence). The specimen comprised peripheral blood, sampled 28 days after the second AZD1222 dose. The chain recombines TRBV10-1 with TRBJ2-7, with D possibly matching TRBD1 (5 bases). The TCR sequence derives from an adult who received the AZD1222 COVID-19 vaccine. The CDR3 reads CASTRTGNPHYEQYF. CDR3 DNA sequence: TGCGCCAGCACGCGAACAGGAAATCCCCACTACGAGCAGTACTTC.